This T cell receptor (beta chain) came from a study of T-cell reconstitution after alpha-beta-depleted transplantation in children (dated by TCRdb to the mid-2010s). Background on the whole study: Using TCR repertoire profiling, the study quantitatively followed how T-cell immune reconstitution unfolded in children after TCRalphabeta/CD19-depleted allogeneic hematopoietic cell transplantation. Overall study outcomes, separate from this receptor: The frequencies of hyperexpanded clones fell over the following months, and after one year, T-cell counts and TCRbeta diversity were mostly attributed to newly produced T cells. In some patients, the high TCRbeta diversity seen at day 60 was put down to recipient T cells and intrathymic progenitors that had survived conditioning. The apparently early alphabetaT-cell count recovery about two months after transplant was reportedly dependent on only several hundred rapidly expanded clones derived from non-depleted graft cells.

Of note for this clonotype: The specificity of this receptor is unknown. The input lacks base qualities; no much larger clone sits a single base away.

From its cysteine to its phenylalanine, the CDR3 spans 18 amino acids. Kept here is only the CDR3 DNA, which spans 54 bases and is read in frame from base 1. Cut back by 5 bases and 0 bases, the V and J ends lie 17 bases apart. The treatment or condition label on this specimen signifies: allogeneic hematopoietic cell transplantation with graft depleted of TCRalphabeta T cells and CD19 B cells. The transplant recipients were children given TCRalphabeta/CD19-depleted allogeneic hematopoietic cell grafts. The library was obtained by PCR. Instrument on record: Illumina HiSeq 2500. To normalize quantification of the TCRbeta repertoire, the TCR libraries were built with molecular barcoding that relied on unique molecular identifiers. The public reads were run again by TCRdb, first through fastp at Q25 and then through MiXCR, and only productive beta chains were kept. Entries are consolidated by CDR3 protein sequence, retaining the most common genes and DNA. This sample gives around 140,000 distinct CDR3 sequences in total; 8% to 10% of them show up just once. 15% to 20% of the sample comes from the top ten.

The chain couples TRBV12-3 or TRBV12-4 to TRBJ2-6; the D assignment is uncertain and may be TRBD1 or TRBD2, with 5 bases supporting each. The source was PBMCs, mostly from graft donor cells, collected 180 days after TCRalphabeta/CD19-depleted stem cell transplant. This clonotype was obtained from a female patient aged 2-9 years who had a stem cell transplant for congenital amegakaryocytic thrombocytopenia, so the T cells may come from the graft donor. The CDR3 has the sequence CASSRRTWDLSGANVLTF. The sequenced DNA is TGTGCCAGCAGTCGCAGGACTTGGGACCTCTCTGGGGCCAACGTCCTGACTTTC.